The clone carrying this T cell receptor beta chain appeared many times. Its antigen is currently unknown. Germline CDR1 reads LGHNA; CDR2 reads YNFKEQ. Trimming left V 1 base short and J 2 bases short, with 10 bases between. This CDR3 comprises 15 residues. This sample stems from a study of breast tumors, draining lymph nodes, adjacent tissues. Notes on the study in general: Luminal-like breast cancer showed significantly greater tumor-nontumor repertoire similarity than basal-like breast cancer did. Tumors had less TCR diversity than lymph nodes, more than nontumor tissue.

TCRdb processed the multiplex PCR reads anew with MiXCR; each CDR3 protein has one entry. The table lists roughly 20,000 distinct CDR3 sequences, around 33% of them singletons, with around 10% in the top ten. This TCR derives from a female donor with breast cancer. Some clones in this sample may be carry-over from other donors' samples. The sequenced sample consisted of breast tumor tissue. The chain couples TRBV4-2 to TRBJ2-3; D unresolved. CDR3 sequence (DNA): TGTGCCAGCAGCCAAGCCCGCGGACCCACAGATACGCAGTATTTT. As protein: CASSQARGPTDTQYF.